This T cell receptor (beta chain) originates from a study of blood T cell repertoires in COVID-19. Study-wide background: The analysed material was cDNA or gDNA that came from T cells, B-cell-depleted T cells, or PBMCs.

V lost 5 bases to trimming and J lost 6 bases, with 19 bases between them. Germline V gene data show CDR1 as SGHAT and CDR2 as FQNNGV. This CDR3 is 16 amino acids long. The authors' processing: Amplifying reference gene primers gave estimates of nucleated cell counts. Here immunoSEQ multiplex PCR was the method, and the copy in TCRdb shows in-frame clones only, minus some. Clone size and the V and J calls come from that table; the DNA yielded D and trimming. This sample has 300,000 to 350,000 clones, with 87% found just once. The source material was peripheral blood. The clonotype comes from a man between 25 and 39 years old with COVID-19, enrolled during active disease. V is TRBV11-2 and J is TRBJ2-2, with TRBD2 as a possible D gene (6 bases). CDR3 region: CASSPHRGTRSGELFF. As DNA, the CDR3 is TGTGCCAGCAGCCCCCATCGGGGGACCCGGTCCGGGGAGCTGTTTTTT.